What follows describes a single T cell receptor beta chain. Its antigen specificity is not known. No per-base quality is available; no much larger clone lies one base away. The CDR3 goes from the cysteine to the phenylalanine over 16 residues. Just the 48-base CDR3 DNA is kept, in frame starting at base 1. Unmatched junction bases come to 9, with V trimmed by 0 bases and J by 3 bases. In total, over 600 healthy bone marrow donors made up the cohort. At the time of sampling, all cohort members were nominally healthy, though unrecorded immune exposures were likely present. The donor tested CMV seronegative and was one of the 352 seronegative cohort members. A peripheral blood sample was collected from each donor, and TCR beta sequencing was performed on peripheral blood mononuclear cells. Genomic DNA was extracted from the blood cell samples with the Qiagen DNeasy Blood Extraction Kit. Library generation was performed with the immunoSEQ multiplex PCR assay. The multiplex PCR relied on a mix of 60 forward primers for TCR Vbeta segments and 13 reverse primers for TCR Jbeta segments. The CDR3 region of rearranged TCR beta genes was amplified from genomic DNA with a multiplex PCR assay. On the Illumina HiSeq System, the amplified TCR beta libraries were sequenced as 87-base-pair reads. In the authors' own workflow: A later analysis counted about 80 million unique TCR beta chains across the 690 or so repertoires, and some 11 million of these chains were shared by at least two donors. To remove PCR and sequencing errors, raw reads were error-corrected and collapsed into unique sequences using a nearest-neighbor algorithm that merged closely related sequences. CDR3 sequences were aligned to IMGT reference sequences to assign V, D and J gene segments. For a sequence to be retained, a match of at least six nucleotides to both a V gene segment and a J gene segment was required. A rearrangement counted as productive if the CDR3 had no stop codons and remained in frame with V and J, and every other rearrangement counted as non-productive. CDR3 was defined according to IMGT convention as the region running from the second conserved V-encoded cysteine to the conserved J-encoded phenylalanine. Sequences without an unambiguous match to a single V gene segment were excluded from the earlier analysis of a few hundred of the donors. In an earlier analysis of some 590 of the donors, a V segment was called functional when productive rearrangements were above 56.7%, and segregating when the standard deviation between donors exceeded 5%. To diagnose cytomegalovirus status from the catalog of TCR beta chain sequences, a statistical classification framework was built. V and J gene assignment, in a later analysis, came from comparing TCR nucleotide sequences with IMGT/GENE-DB human TR gene sequences. In a later analysis, CDR3 sequences and most-parsimonious VDJ recombination scenarios were assigned using the TCRdist pipeline. In a later analysis, each TCR beta chain was defined by its CDR3 amino acid sequence together with its V-gene family, and reads without a unique V-gene family were excluded. To address suspected cross-contamination and a sequencing artifact, a later analysis removed around 600 highly shared, low-generation-probability nucleotide sequences. A later analysis calculated a clonal expansion index for each public chain from normalized within-repertoire ranks of inferred template counts. In a later analysis, generation probabilities were computed with a VDJ recombination model fitted to out-of-frame rearrangements, and the resulting probabilities were checked against IGoR. In a later analysis, hypergeometric tests were used to score TCR-TCR, TCR-HLA and TCR-CMV co-occurrence, with a repertoire-size bias correction applied to TCR pairs. In a later analysis, false discovery rates were estimated by permuting HLA or CMV assignments 20 times. A later analysis grouped co-occurring TCRs with DBSCAN, adding TCRdist sequence similarity when clustering within HLA-allele-positive subsets. For co-occurrence clustering, repertoires with fewer than 30,000 or more than 120,000 public chains were excluded, along with 4 to 6 repertoires with anomalous nucleotide sharing. TCRdb limited this immuneACCESS table to in-frame rearrangements with V and J called. A share of clones is missing; checked studies link under half to unresolved V genes, and the rest is unexplained. V, J and clone size were drawn from that table, and D and trimming were deduced from the DNA. Recorded for this sample are 130,000 or so clones; roughly four fifths of them occurred a single time. The biggest ten clones account for less than 4% of the sample.

This entry comes from a study of cytomegalovirus exposure and HLA in healthy donors (dated by TCRdb to about 2017). In terms of the full investigation: An earlier analysis of several hundred of the donors reported approximately 300 Gb of sequence data and around 120 million unique TCR beta sequences obtained from about 179 million T cells. An early release covering 550 to 700 HLA-typed donors comprised about 300 gigabases of sequencing data and approximately 80 million unique TCR sequences. Among the roughly 390 genotyped donors, around 79% belonged to the genetic ancestry cluster associated with self-reported Caucasian donors. The study was designed to test whether signatures of past pathogen exposure could be identified by cataloging public T cell receptors. The study used immunosequencing to profile the T cell repertoires of about 670 subjects and linked those repertoires to cytomegalovirus serostatus. Besides the first cohort of 666 subjects, a separate validation cohort made up of 120 different subjects was used. High-throughput TCR immunosequencing, statistical association of individual TCRs with disease status, and machine learning were combined to predict cytomegalovirus infection status. To study patterns of TCR occurrence, a later analysis re-analyzed previously published TCR beta repertoires from 650 to 750 donors and added high-resolution HLA genotyping. Rather than using new phenotypic data, the later analysis identified candidate immune exposures from TCR beta sequences and from how often those sequences occurred across donors. An earlier analysis of about 600 of the donors used high-throughput TCR beta sequencing to judge whether each TCR beta V gene segment behaved as functional or pseudogenic. Donor age, sex, ethnicity and CMV serostatus were collected together with the repertoire data. A later genetic analysis took genome-wide SNP genotypes for about 65% of the 666 donors and used that subset as a discovery cohort. Every repertoire in the discovery cohort had been generated on one and the same sequencing platform. Both class I and class II loci were covered by HLA typing, at four-digit resolution. Typing coverage differed by locus: A, B, C, DRB1 and DQB1 were typed in about 620-630 donors, DQA1 in about 500, DPA1 in roughly 590, and DPB1 in around 490. Because of strong linkage in the cohort, 4 to 6 DR-DQ haplotypes were treated as single units for association and clustering. On average, over 200,000 unique TCR beta nucleotide sequences were sequenced per donor among 398 genotyped donors of the cohort, with 15% to 20% of those sequences being non-productive.

What the authors observed across the whole study: A later analysis found that TCR association rates varied across HLA loci, with DRB1 alleles showing the most associated TCRs and HLA-C alleles the fewest. According to the authors, the approach could potentially be generalized to other disease states and immunological phenotypes. An earlier analysis of approximately 530 of the donors showed that most TCR beta V segments appeared in productive rearrangements either about 90% or about 30% of the time, which broadly matched IMGT annotations. This cohort had only TCR beta chains sequenced, and the lack of alpha or paired-chain data limited which features could be detected. Most CMV-associated TCR beta chains appeared to be HLA-restricted in a later analysis, and the HLA associations seemed to be driven largely by CMV exposure. A later analysis associated about 18,000 TCR beta sequences with specific HLA alleles at a false discovery rate of 0.05. A further reported finding was that TCR beta sequences accurately predicted the HLA-A and HLA-B alleles for most subjects in the first cohort. In vitro tests confirmed that a few of the cytomegalovirus-associated TCR beta chains recognize cytomegalovirus antigens. The study gave a list of 150 to 200 TCR beta chains associated with cytomegalovirus. Most TCR sequences were seen in very few donors, while some public TCRs were found in many individuals. The sequencing pipeline was judged likely to have produced a cluster of highly shared sequence variants as a technical artifact. The classifier was reported to diagnose cytomegalovirus status with high specificity and sensitivity in both the original and validation cohorts. A later genetic analysis reported fewer N-insertions in productive TCRs among donors in an Asian-associated ancestry cluster than the approximately 700-donor mean. In a later analysis, HLA-associated TCR beta chains showed more clonal expansion and lower generation probabilities than non-associated chains that were equally common. In a later analysis, several top co-occurrence clusters were reported to appear linked to parvovirus B19, influenza, CMV and Epstein-Barr virus. A later genetic analysis associated a missense DCLRE1C variant with V-gene and J-gene trimming of TCR beta chains, and an independent cohort replicated the association. Some IMGT-functional V segments, including TRBV6-2 and TRBV6-3, could not be told apart with the 87-base-pair reads, so those segments were excluded. For the cohort, immune exposure information was limited to CMV serostatus. Presence/absence analyses assumed roughly uniform sequencing depth across donors, an assumption that may not hold. When HLA alleles, especially DR and DQ, strongly co-occurred, TCR associations were difficult to assign to individual alleles. Because counts were too low, seventeen rarely observed V segments, including chromosome 9 orphons, were left out of the earlier analysis of approximately 580 of the donors. Correlated functional status among segregating V segments might be attributable to linkage disequilibrium, but an unknown experimental factor could not be ruled out. Because HLA typing was missing for some donors at each locus, association tests included only the typed subset.

Specimen: PBMCs. This sequence originates from a man younger than 45 in good health and CMV-seronegative. This receptor chain uses TRBV5-3 and TRBJ2-7, and TRBD2 aligns with 7 junction nucleotides. TRBV5-3 is flagged as an ORF with uncertain function. The DNA sequence follows: TGTGCCAGAAGCTTGGTCTCCCTAGCGGATAACTACGAGCAGTACTTC. Its coded protein is CARSLVSLADNYEQYF.